Listed below are T cell receptor beta chains from one sample, sequenced in a study of blood T cells in healthy people across ages. TCRdb ran MiXCR on the 5' RACE reads and lists one entry per CDR3 protein. The sample consists of around 1.1 million distinct CDR3 sequences, more than 30% of them appearing once. Material: blood. The receptors originated from a man aged 18 to 29 in good health. CDR3s include the opening cysteine and the closing phenylalanine or tryptophan. D genes are given only for firm matches. Rows may omit the clone size; those that give it use once, few, many or a size class.

cdr3_nt | cdr3_aa | j_call | d_call | clone_size | v_call
TGTGCCAGCAGCTACGACAGGGGTACCACTGAAGCTTTCTTT | CASSYDRGTTEAFF | TRBJ1-1 | TRBD1 | . | TRBV12-3/TRBV12-4
TGTGCCAGCAGCCAAGCACGGGGCGCGGGTGAAGCTTTCTTT | CASSQARGAGEAFF | TRBJ1-1 | . | few | TRBV4-2
TGTGCCAGCTCACCTACCGGCGGGGGGACCGGAAACATTCAGTACTTC | CASSPTGGGTGNIQYF | TRBJ2-4 | TRBD2 | few | TRBV18
TGCGCCAGCAGCTTGGAAGGGAGACAGAATCTGGACGAGCAGTACTTC | CASSLEGRQNLDEQYF | TRBJ2-7 | . | . | TRBV5-1
TGTGCCAGCAGATTAGCGGGGGGAGAGGATGAGCAGTACTTC | CASRLAGGEDEQYF | TRBJ2-5 | TRBD2 | . | TRBV6-2/TRBV6-3
TGCAGTGTCCAAGCAGACTATGGCTACACCTTC | CSVQADYGYTF | TRBJ1-2 | . | many | TRBV20-1
TGCAGCGTTGCGCGGCGACTAAGCTCCTACAATGAGCAGTTCTTC | CSVARRLSSYNEQFF | TRBJ2-1 | . | . | TRBV29-1
TGCAGTGCTAGCCCCACGGTTAATTCACCCCTCCACTTT | CSASPTVNSPLHF | TRBJ1-6 | . | . | TRBV20-1
TGTGCCAGCAGCCGGTCGGGAGTCTGGGGTGGCTACACCTTC | CASSRSGVWGGYTF | TRBJ1-2 | . | . | TRBV28
TGTGCCAGCAGCCGTATTCCGGGACTAGCTCCCTACGAGCAGTACTTC | CASSRIPGLAPYEQYF | TRBJ2-7 | TRBD2 | few | TRBV3-1
TGTGCCAGCAGTGACAGGGGGGATCCTTACAATGAGCAGTTCTTC | CASSDRGDPYNEQFF | TRBJ2-1 | . | . | TRBV6-4
TGTGCCAGTAGTATCTCCACAGGCGCAATCCCCCAGCATTTT | CASSISTGAIPQHF | TRBJ1-5 | . | few | TRBV19
TGTGCCAGCAGGAACGCCGTGACAGGGATCACTGAAGCTTTCTTT | CASRNAVTGITEAFF | TRBJ1-1 | TRBD1 | few | TRBV7-9
TGCAGTGCTAGAGATGAACCCAGCGGGTCCTACGAGCAGTACTTC | CSARDEPSGSYEQYF | TRBJ2-7 | . | many | TRBV20-1
TGTGCCAGCAGCTTAGCAGCCACTAGCGGGGGGGCGTCAGATACGCAGTATTTT | CASSLAATSGGASDTQYF | TRBJ2-3 | TRBD2 | many | TRBV7-2
TGTGCCAGCAGTTACGTCAGGGGAGAGACCCAGTACTTC | CASSYVRGETQYF | TRBJ2-5 | . | . | TRBV6-2/TRBV6-3
TGTGCCAGCAGTTTAAGTGCCGCGGTTCAGCCCCAGCATTTT | CASSLSAAVQPQHF | TRBJ1-5 | . | . | TRBV12-3/TRBV12-4
TGTGCCAGCAGCCAAGTAGCGGGGCCTCAAGAGACCCAGTACTTC | CASSQVAGPQETQYF | TRBJ2-5 | TRBD2 | . | TRBV4-2
TGTGCCAGCAGCTTTCTGGTTCGAGGCAGTGAGCAGTTCTTC | CASSFLVRGSEQFF | TRBJ2-1 | . | . | TRBV13
TGCGCCAGCAGCGTTAGAAGGGGAGGCACTGAAGCTTTCTTT | CASSVRRGGTEAFF | TRBJ1-1 | . | . | TRBV5-1
TGTGCCAGCAGCCAAGGTCTAGCAACTAATGAAAACCTGTTTTTT | CASSQGLATNENLFF | TRBJ1-4 | . | . | TRBV3-1
TGTGCCAGCAGCTCAGGGGGGGACACTGAAGCTTTCTTT | CASSSGGDTEAFF | TRBJ1-1 | TRBD1 | many | TRBV7-9
TGCGCCAGCAGCCAGGATCCCCAATTCTCTGGGGCCAACGTCCTGACTTTC | CASSQDPQFSGANVLTF | TRBJ2-6 | . | few | TRBV4-3
TGTGCCAGCAGTTTTGGACAGGTTTATGCGCCCCAGCATTTT | CASSFGQVYAPQHF | TRBJ1-5 | TRBD1 | . | TRBV12-3/TRBV12-4
TGCGCCAGCAGCCAAGATACGGCCAGGGACGGGCAGCCCCAGCATTTT | CASSQDTARDGQPQHF | TRBJ1-5 | . | . | TRBV4-1
TGTGCCAGCAGTTCGGACAGGGTGGTAGCAGATACGCAGTATTTT | CASSSDRVVADTQYF | TRBJ2-3 | TRBD1 | many | TRBV12-3/TRBV12-4